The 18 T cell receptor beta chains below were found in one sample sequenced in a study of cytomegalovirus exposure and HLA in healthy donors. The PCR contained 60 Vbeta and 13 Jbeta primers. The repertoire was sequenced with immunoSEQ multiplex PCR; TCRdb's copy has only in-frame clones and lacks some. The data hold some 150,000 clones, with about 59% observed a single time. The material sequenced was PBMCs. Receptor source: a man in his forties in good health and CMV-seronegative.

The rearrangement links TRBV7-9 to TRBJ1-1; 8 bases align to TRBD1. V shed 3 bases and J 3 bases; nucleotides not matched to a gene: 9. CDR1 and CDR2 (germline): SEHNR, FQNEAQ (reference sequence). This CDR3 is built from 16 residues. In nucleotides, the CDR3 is TGTGCCAGCAGCTTTCAGGGGGCGCGGTTCGACACTGAAGCTTTCTTT. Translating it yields CASSFQGARFDTEAFF.

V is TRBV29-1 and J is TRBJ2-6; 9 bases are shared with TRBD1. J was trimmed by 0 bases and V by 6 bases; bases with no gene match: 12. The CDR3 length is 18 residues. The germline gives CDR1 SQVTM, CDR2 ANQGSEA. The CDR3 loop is CSVLRSGTGTSGANVLTF. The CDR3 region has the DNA TGCAGCGTCCTCCGTTCCGGGACAGGGACCTCTGGGGCCAACGTCCTGACTTTC.

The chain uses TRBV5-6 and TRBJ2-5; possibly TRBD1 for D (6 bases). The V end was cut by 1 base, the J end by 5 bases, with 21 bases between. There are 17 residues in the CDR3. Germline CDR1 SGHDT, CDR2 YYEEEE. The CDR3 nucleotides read TGTGCCAGCAGCTTGCCTCAGTCAGAGGGGGTTTGGGAGACCCAGTACTTC. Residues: CASSLPQSEGVWETQYF.

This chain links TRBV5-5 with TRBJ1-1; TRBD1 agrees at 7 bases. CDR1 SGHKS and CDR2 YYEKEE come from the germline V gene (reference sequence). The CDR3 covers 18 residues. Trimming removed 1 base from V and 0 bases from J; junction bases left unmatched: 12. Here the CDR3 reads CASSLFLRSGQMNTEAFF. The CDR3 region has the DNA TGTGCCAGCAGCTTGTTTCTTCGATCGGGACAGATGAACACTGAAGCTTTCTTT.

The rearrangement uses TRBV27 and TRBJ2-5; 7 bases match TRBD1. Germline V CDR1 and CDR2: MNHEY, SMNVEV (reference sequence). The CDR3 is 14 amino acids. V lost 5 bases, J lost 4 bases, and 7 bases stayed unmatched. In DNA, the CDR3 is TGTGCCAGCAGTCCCCATTCAGGGGGAGAGACCCAGTACTTC. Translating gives CASSPHSGGETQYF.

The CDR3 loop is CAIRVSLDQETQYF. The DNA for the CDR3 is TGTGCCATCAGGGTATCTTTAGACCAAGAGACCCAGTACTTC. The V and J genes are TRBV10-3 and TRBJ2-5; D is ambiguous. Trimming removed 6 bases from V and 0 bases from J, with 11 bases in between. CDR3 length equals 14 residues. Germline CDR1 ENHRY, CDR2 SYGVKD.

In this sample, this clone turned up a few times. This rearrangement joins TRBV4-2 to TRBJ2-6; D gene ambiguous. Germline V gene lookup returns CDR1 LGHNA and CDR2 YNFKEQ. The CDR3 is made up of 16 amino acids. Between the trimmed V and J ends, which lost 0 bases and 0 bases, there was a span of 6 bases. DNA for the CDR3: TGTGCCAGCAGCCAAGATGGCAGCTCTGGGGCCAACGTCCTGACTTTC. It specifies CASSQDGSSGANVLTF.

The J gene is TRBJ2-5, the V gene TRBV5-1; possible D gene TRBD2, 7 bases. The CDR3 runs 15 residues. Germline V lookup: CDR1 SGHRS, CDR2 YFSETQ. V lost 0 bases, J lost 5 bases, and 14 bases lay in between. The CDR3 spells CASSLASGTRETQYF. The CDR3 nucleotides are TGCGCCAGCAGCTTGGCCAGCGGGACACGGGAGACCCAGTACTTC.

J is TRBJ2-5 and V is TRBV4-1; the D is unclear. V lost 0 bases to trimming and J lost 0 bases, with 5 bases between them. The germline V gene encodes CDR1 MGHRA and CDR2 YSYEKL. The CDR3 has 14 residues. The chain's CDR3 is CASSQEDNQETQYF. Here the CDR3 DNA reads TGCGCCAGCAGCCAAGAAGACAACCAAGAGACCCAGTACTTC.

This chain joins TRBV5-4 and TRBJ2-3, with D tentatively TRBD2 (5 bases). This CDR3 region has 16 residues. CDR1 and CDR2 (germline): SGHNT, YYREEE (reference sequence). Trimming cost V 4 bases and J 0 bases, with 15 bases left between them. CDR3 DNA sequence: TGTGCCAGCAGCGCACGGACTGCGGCTAGCACAGATACGCAGTATTTT. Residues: CASSARTAASTDTQYF.

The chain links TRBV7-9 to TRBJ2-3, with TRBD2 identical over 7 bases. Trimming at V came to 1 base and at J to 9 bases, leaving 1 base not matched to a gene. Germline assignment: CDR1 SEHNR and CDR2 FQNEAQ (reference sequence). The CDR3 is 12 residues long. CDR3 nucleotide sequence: TGTGCCAGCAGCTTAGAAGCGGGAACGCAGTATTTT. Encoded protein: CASSLEAGTQYF.

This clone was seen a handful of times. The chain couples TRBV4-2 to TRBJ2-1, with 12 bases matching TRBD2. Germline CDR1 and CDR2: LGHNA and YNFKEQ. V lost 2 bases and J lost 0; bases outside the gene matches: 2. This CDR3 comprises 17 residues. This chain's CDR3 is CASSQTTSGSSYNEQFF. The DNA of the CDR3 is TGTGCCAGCAGCCAAACGACTAGCGGGAGCTCCTACAATGAGCAGTTCTTC.

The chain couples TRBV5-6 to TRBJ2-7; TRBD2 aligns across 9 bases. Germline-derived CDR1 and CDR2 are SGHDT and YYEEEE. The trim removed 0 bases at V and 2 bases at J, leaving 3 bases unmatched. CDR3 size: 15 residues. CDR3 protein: CASSLGAGGTYEQYF. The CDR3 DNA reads TGTGCCAGCAGCTTGGGGGCGGGAGGGACCTACGAGCAGTACTTC. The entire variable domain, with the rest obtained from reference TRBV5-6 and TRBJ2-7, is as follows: DAGVTQSPTHLIKTRGQQVTLRCSPKSGHDTVSWYQQALGQGPQFIFQYYEEEERQRGNFPDRFSGHQFPNYSSELNVNALLLGDSALYLCASSLGAGGTYEQYFGPGTRLTVT.

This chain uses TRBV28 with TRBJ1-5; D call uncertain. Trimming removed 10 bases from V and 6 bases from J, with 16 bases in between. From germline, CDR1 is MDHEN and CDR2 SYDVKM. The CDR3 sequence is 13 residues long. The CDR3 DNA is TGTGCCACTTTGTTCTCGGCTAGTCAGCCCCAGCATTTT. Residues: CATLFSASQPQHF.

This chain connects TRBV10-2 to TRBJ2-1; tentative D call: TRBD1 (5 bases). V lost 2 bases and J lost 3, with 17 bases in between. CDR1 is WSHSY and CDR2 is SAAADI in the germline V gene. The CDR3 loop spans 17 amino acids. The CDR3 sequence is CASSEPGRSTGYNEQFF. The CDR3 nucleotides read TGCGCCAGCAGTGAGCCCGGTCGGAGTACAGGCTACAATGAGCAGTTCTTC.

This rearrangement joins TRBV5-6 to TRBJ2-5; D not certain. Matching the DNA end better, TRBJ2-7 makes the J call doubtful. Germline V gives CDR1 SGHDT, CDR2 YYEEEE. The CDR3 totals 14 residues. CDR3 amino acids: CASSGVLSSYEQYF. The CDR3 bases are TGTGCCAGCAGCGGCGTACTTAGCTCCTACGAGCAGTACTTC.

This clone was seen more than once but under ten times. The CDR3 loop is CASSPQQRARPNYEQYF. The CDR3 DNA follows: TGTGCCAGCTCACCACAACAGCGGGCCAGACCAAACTACGAGCAGTACTTC. The chain carries TRBV18 and TRBJ2-7; D possibly corresponds to TRBD2 (6 bases). CDR3 length: 17 residues. CDR1 is KGHSH, CDR2 LQKENI, per germline. V was clipped by 1 base and J by 3 bases, with 19 bases between them.

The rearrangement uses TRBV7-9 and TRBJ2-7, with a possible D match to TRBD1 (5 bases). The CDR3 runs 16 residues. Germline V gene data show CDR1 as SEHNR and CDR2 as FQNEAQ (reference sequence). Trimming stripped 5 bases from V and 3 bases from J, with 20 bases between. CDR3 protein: CASSPILGLFYYEQYF. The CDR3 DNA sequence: TGTGCCAGCAGCCCGATTTTGGGGCTATTCTACTACGAGCAGTACTTC.